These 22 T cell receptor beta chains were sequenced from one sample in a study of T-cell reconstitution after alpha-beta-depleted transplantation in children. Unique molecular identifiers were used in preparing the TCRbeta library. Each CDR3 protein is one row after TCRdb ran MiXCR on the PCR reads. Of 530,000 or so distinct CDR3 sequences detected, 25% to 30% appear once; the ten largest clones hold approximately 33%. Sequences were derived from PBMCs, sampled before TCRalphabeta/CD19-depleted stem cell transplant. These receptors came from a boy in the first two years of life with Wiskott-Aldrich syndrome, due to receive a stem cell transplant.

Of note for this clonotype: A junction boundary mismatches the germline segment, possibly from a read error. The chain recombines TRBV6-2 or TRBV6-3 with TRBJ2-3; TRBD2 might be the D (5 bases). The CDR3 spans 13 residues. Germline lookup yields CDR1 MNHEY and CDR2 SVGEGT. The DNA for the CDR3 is TGTGCCACCAGGACGGCTAGCAAAGATACGCAGTATTTT. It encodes CATRTASKDTQYF.

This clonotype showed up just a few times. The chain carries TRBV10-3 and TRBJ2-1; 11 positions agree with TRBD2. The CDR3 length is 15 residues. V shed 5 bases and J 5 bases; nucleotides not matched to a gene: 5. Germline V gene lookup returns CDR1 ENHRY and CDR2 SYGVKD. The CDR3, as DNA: TGTGCCATCAGTCCACTAGCGGGAGCCGACAATGAGCAGTTCTTC. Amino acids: CAISPLAGADNEQFF.

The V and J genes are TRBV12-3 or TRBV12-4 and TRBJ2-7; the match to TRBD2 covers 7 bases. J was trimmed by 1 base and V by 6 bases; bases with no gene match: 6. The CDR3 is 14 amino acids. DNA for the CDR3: TGTGCCAGCAGCACCGGGACTAAATCCTACGAGCAGTACTTC. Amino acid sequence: CASSTGTKSYEQYF.

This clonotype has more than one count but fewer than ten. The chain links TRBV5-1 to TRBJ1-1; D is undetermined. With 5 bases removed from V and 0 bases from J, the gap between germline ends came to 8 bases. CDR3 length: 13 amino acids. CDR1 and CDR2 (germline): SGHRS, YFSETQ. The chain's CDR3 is CASSQDLNTEAFF. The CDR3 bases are TGCGCCAGCAGTCAGGACTTGAACACTGAAGCTTTCTTT.

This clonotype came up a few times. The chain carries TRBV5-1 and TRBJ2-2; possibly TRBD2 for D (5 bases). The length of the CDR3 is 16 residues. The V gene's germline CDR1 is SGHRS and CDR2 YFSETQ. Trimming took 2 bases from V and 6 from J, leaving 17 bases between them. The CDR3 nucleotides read TGCGCCAGCAGCTTCCCCCTTTTGGAGCGGCCCGGGGAGCTGTTTTTT. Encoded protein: CASSFPLLERPGELFF.

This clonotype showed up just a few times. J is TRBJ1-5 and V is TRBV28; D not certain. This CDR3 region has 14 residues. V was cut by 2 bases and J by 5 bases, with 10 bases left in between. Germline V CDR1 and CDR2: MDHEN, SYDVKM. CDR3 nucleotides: TGTGCCAGCAGTTTAATAGGGAATCATCAGCCCCAGCATTTT. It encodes CASSLIGNHQPQHF.

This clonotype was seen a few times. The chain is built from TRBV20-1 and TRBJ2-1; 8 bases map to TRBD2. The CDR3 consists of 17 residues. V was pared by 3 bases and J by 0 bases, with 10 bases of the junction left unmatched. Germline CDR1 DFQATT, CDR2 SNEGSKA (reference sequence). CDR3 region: CSARGGRLLSSYNEQFF. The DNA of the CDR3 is TGCAGTGCTAGGGGCGGGAGGCTTTTAAGCTCCTACAATGAGCAGTTCTTC.

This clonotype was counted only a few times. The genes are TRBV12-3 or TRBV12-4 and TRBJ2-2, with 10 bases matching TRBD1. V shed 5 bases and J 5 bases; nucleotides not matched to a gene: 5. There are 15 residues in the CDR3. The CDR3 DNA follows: TGTGCCAGCAGTCCGACAGGGGGCTGGACCGGGGAGCTGTTTTTT. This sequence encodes CASSPTGGWTGELFF.

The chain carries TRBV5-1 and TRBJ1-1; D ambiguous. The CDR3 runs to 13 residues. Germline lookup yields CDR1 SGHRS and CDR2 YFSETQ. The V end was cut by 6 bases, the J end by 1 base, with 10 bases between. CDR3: CASKGLGNTEAFF. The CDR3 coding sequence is TGCGCCAGCAAGGGTTTAGGGAACACTGAAGCTTTCTTT.

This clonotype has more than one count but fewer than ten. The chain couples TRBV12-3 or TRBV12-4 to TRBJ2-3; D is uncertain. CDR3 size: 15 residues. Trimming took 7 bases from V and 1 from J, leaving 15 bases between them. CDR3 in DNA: TGTGCCAGCACCTTCGGGCTGGACGGCACAGATACGCAGTATTTT. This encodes CASTFGLDGTDTQYF.

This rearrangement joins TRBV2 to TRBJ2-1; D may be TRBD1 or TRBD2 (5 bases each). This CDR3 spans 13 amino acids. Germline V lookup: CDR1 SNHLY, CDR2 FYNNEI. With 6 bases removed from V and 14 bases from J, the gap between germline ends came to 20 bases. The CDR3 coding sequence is TGTGCCAGCAGGGGTCCGGGGCCACCGGCGAAGTTCTTC. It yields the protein CASRGPGPPAKFF.

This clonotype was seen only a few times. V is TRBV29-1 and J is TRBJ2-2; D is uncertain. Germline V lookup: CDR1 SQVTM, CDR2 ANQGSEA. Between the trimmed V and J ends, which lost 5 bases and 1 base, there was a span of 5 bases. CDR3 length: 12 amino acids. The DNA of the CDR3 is TGCAGCGTTCCAGGGAACACCGGGGAGCTGTTTTTT. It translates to CSVPGNTGELFF.

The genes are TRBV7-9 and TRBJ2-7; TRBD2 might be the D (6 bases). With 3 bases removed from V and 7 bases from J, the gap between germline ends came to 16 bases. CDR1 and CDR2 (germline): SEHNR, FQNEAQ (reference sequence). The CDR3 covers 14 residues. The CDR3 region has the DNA TGTGCCAGCAGCTTCAGCGGGCCCGGCTGGGAGCAGTACTTC. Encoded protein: CASSFSGPGWEQYF.

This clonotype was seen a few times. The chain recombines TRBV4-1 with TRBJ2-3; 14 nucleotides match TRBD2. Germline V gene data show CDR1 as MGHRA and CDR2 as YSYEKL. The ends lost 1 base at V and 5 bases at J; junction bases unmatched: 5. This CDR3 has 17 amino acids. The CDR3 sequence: CASSQVPGLAGVDTQYF. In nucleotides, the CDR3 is TGCGCCAGCAGCCAAGTCCCGGGACTAGCGGGAGTAGATACGCAGTATTTT.

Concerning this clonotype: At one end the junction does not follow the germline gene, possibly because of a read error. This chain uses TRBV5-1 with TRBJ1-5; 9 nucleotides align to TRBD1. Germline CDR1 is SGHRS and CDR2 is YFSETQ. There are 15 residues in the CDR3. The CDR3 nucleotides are TGCGGCAGCAGCCCTGGGGACAGGGATGATCAGCCCCAGCATTTT. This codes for CGSSPGDRDDQPQHF. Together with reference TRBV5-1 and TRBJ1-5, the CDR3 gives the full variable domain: KAGVTQTPRYLIKTRGQQVTLSCSPISGHRSVSWYQQTPGQGLQFLFEYFSETQRNKGNFPGRFSGRQFSNSRSEMNVSTLELGDSALYLCGSSPGDRDDQPQHFGDGTRLSIL.

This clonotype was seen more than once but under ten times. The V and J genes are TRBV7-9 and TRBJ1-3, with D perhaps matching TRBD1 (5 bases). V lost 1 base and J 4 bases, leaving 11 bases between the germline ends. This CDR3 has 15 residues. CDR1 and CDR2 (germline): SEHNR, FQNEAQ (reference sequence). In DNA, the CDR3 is TGTGCCAGCAGCTTAGATGGGGGTACAGGAAACACCATATATTTT. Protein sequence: CASSLDGGTGNTIYF.

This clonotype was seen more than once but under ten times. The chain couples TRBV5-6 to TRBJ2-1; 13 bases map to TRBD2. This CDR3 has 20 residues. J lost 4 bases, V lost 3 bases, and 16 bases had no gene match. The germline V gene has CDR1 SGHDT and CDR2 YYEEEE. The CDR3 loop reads CASSWGGLAGLMNPYNEQFF. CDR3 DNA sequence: TGTGCCAGCAGCTGGGGGGGACTAGCGGGATTGATGAATCCATACAATGAGCAGTTCTTC.

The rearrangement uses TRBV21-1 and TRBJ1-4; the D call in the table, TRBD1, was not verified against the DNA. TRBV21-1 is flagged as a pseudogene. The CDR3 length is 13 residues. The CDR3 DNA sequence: TGTGCCAGCAAACAGGGTCCCGGGGAAAAACTGTTTTTT. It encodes CASKQGPGEKLFF.

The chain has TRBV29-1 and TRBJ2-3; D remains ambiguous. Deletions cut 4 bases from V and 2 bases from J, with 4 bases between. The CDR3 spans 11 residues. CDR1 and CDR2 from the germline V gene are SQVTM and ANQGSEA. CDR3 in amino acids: CSVGNTDTQYF. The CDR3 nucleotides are TGCAGCGTTGGAAACACAGATACGCAGTATTTT.

The CDR3, as DNA: TGTGCCAGCAGCCAAGATCTGATCTACTACAATGAGCAGTTCTTC. Encoded protein: CASSQDLIYYNEQFF. V is TRBV3-1 and J is TRBJ2-1; D gene ambiguous. This CDR3 contains 15 residues. V was clipped by 0 bases and J by 3 bases, with 9 bases between them. The germline V gene encodes CDR1 LGHDT and CDR2 YNNKEL (reference sequence).

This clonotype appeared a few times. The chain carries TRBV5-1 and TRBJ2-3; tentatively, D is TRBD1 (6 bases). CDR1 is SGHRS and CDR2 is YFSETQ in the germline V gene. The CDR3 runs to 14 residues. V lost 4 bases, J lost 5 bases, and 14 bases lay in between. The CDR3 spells CASSNRQVGDTQYF. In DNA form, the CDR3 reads TGCGCCAGCAGCAACCGACAGGTGGGAGATACGCAGTATTTT.

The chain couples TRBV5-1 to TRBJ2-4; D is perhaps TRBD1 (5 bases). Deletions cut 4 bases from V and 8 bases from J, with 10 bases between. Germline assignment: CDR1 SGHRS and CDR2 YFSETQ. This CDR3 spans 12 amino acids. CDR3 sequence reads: CASSKDNDIQYF. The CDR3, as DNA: TGCGCCAGCAGCAAGGACAATGACATTCAGTACTTC.